These 16 T cell receptor beta chains originate from one sample sequenced in a study of T-cell memory formation after mild COVID-19. TCRdb redid the calling of the 5' RACE reads with MiXCR, one entry per CDR3 protein. The data hold fewer than 350,000 distinct CDR3 sequences, with 13% to 15% observed a single time. The material sequenced was PBMCs or a T cell subset sorted from them (not recorded which). The receptor source for this set is a man between 18 and 29 years old who had mild COVID-19 (a few samples of this study predate the infection). Cell type and time point are not known.

There are a few counts of this clonotype. The gene calls are TRBV7-9 and TRBJ2-6; D is unresolved. Germline loops: CDR1 SEHNR, CDR2 FQNEAQ (reference sequence). Trimming took off 4 bases at V and 0 bases at J, with 7 bases between the two ends. There are 15 residues in the CDR3. The CDR3 DNA reads as TGTGCCAGCAGCTCCTACCTCTCTGGGGCCAACGTCCTGACTTTC. Translation: CASSSYLSGANVLTF.

The chain links TRBV20-1 to TRBJ2-7; D may correspond to TRBD1 or TRBD2 (5 bases each). Between the trimmed V and J ends, which lost 1 base and 0 bases, there was a span of 10 bases. Germline values: CDR1 DFQATT, CDR2 SNEGSKA (reference sequence). The CDR3 contains 14 residues. The CDR3 here is CSARVWGTSYEQYV. CDR3 bases: TGCAGTGCTAGAGTTTGGGGGACCTCCTACGAGCAGTACGTC.

The sample holds many counts of this clonotype. The J gene is TRBJ2-2, the V gene TRBV7-2; 7 bases agree with TRBD1. J was trimmed by 1 base and V by 6 bases; bases with no gene match: 8. CDR3 length: 16 amino acids. From germline, CDR1 is SGHTA and CDR2 FQGNSA. CDR3 nucleotide sequence: TGTGCCAGCAGTAGAGCCCGACAGGGGAACACCGGGGAGCTGTTTTTT. Translated: CASSRARQGNTGELFF.

This clonotype has just a few counts. The genes are TRBV9 and TRBJ1-2, with D maybe TRBD1 (5 bases). Germline CDR1 is SGDLS and CDR2 is YYNGEE. There are 12 residues in the CDR3. The V end was cut by 7 bases, the J end by 4 bases, with 11 bases between. The CDR3 bases are TGTGCCAGCGAAGGGACTTCCTATGGCTACACCTTC. This gives the protein CASEGTSYGYTF.

J is TRBJ2-7 and V is TRBV7-2; D ambiguous. The CDR3 totals 16 residues. CDR1 and CDR2 (germline): SGHTA, FQGNSA. V lost 0 bases and J lost 0, with 12 bases in between. CDR3 region: CASSLAGFSSSYEQYF. In nucleotides, the CDR3 is TGTGCCAGCAGCTTAGCTGGTTTTAGTAGCTCCTACGAGCAGTACTTC.

This chain connects TRBV27 to TRBJ1-6; D gene unclear. The germline V and J ends were trimmed by 6 bases and 2 bases, with 8 bases remaining between them. CDR1 is MNHEY and CDR2 is SMNVEV in the germline V gene (reference sequence). The CDR3 totals 14 residues. Here the CDR3 reads CASRNRTYNSPLHF. The CDR3 nucleotides read TGTGCCAGCAGAAATCGGACCTATAATTCACCCCTCCACTTT.

This clonotype appeared many times. V gene TRBV7-8 combines with J gene TRBJ1-4, with D perhaps matching TRBD1 (5 bases). Trimming took 5 bases from V and 3 from J, leaving 16 bases between them. Germline V gene data show CDR1 as SGHVS and CDR2 as FQNEAQ. The length of the CDR3 is 16 residues. CDR3 nucleotide sequence: TGTGCCAGCAGCGGGCCAAGGGGCGTTGCTAATGAAAAACTGTTTTTT. Amino acid sequence: CASSGPRGVANEKLFF.

In this sample, this clonotype turned up many times. The chain recombines TRBV6-1 with TRBJ2-7; D is ambiguous. V dropped 8 bases and J dropped 3 bases, with 8 bases sitting between them. The CDR3 covers 11 residues. CDR1 and CDR2 from the germline V gene are MNHNS and SASEGT. CDR3 sequence reads: CASRGVYEQYF. CDR3 nucleotide sequence: TGTGCCAGCCGTGGAGTCTACGAGCAGTACTTC.

This clonotype was seen ten or more times. This chain uses TRBV2 with TRBJ2-5; D gene ambiguous. The CDR3 extends over 12 amino acids. Germline V gene sequence: CDR1 SNHLY, CDR2 FYNNEI. V dropped 10 bases and J dropped 4 bases, with 13 bases sitting between them. The CDR3: CATQDAGETQYF. The CDR3 DNA follows: TGTGCCACCCAGGATGCTGGAGAGACCCAGTACTTC.

The chain joins TRBV20-1 to TRBJ2-6; TRBD2 might be the D (5 bases). The V gene's germline CDR1 is DFQATT and CDR2 SNEGSKA (reference sequence). Trimming stripped 6 bases from V and 0 bases from J, with 12 bases between. This CDR3 comprises 15 residues. The CDR3, as DNA: TGCAGTGCCCACGTTGCGGGCTCTGGGGCCAACGTCCTGACTTTC. Translating it yields CSAHVAGSGANVLTF.

The gene calls are TRBV6-2 or TRBV6-3 and TRBJ1-5; TRBD1 might be the D (6 bases). The germline gives CDR1 MNHEY, CDR2 SVGEGT. The CDR3 consists of 16 residues. With 2 bases removed from V and 6 bases from J, the gap between germline ends came to 17 bases. CDR3 bases: TGTGCCAGCAGTTACATCAGCGGGGGAGGGGGTCAGCCCCAGCATTTT. Translated: CASSYISGGGGQPQHF.

In DNA form, the CDR3 reads TGCGCCAGCAGCTCGGGACATGCGGGGAACACCATATATTTT. Amino acid sequence: CASSSGHAGNTIYF. This rearrangement joins TRBV5-1 to TRBJ1-3; a possible D gene is TRBD1 (6 bases). Trimming cost V 3 bases and J 7 bases, with 14 bases left between them. This CDR3 has 14 residues. The germline gives CDR1 SGHRS, CDR2 YFSETQ.

This chain links TRBV11-2 with TRBJ1-1, with unresolved D. The CDR3 spans 13 residues. In germline, CDR1 is SGHAT, CDR2 FQNNGV. Between the trimmed V and J ends, which lost 5 bases and 8 bases, there was a span of 15 bases. For the CDR3, the DNA is TGTGCCAGCAGCCCCCTCCAAGCCGACGAAGCTTTCTTT. The encoded protein is CASSPLQADEAFF.

The V call is TRBV24-1, the J call TRBJ2-3, with 8 bases aligning to TRBD1. Germline CDR1 KGHDR, CDR2 SFDVKD. This CDR3 spans 14 amino acids. J was trimmed by 5 bases and V by 4 bases; bases with no gene match: 4. The CDR3 bases are TGTGCCACCAGTGACCCCACAGGGGGAGATACGCAGTATTTT. It specifies CATSDPTGGDTQYF.

This clonotype has a count of ten or more. The rearrangement joins TRBV5-1 to TRBJ2-5; no reliable D call. The CDR3 contains 12 residues. Germline V gene sequence: CDR1 SGHRS, CDR2 YFSETQ. V lost 4 bases, J lost 0 bases, and 4 bases lay in between. The CDR3 bases are TGCGCCAGCAGCGGGGACCAAGAGACCCAGTACTTC. Protein product: CASSGDQETQYF.

For this clonotype: A junction boundary mismatches the germline segment, possibly from a read error. V usage is TRBV27 and J usage is TRBJ2-1; D is unclear. In germline, CDR1 is MNHEY, CDR2 SMNVEV (reference sequence). This CDR3 region has 14 residues. CDR3 in amino acids: CASNLFLGYNEQFF. The CDR3 DNA reads TGTGCCAGCAATTTATTTCTGGGATACAATGAGCAGTTCTTC.